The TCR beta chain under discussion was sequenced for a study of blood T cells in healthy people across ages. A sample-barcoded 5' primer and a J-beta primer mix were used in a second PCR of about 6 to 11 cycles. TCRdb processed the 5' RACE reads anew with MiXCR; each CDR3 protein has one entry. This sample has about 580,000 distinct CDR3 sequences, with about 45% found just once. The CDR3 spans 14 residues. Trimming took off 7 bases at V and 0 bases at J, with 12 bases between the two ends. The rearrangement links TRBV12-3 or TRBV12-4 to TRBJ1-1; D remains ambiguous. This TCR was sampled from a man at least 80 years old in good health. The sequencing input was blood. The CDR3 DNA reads TGTGCCAGCAAAGGGCAGATCATGAACACTGAAGCTTTCTTT. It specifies CASKGQIMNTEAFF.